Below, 20 T cell receptor beta chains from the same sample are listed, as sequenced in a study of blood T cell repertoires in acute mononucleosis. Generated by immunoSEQ multiplex PCR, the TCRdb table keeps only in-frame clones and is missing some. The table records several thousand clones, less than 30% of them present only once. The time point here: acute infectious mononucleosis, at clinical presentation within 2 weeks of symptom onset (visit 1). The sequencing here drew on EBV YVL epitope tetramer+ CD8+ T cells sorted from PBMCs, taken during acute infectious mononucleosis. Subset noted: CD8 T cells binding a tetramer with EBV BRLF1 109-117 peptide (YVL-BR). The receptors originated from a woman between 18 and 29 years old with infectious mononucleosis caused by EBV.

This clone appeared a few times. This likely traces to a read error, being one base from a far larger clone. V and J are TRBV5-1 and TRBJ2-7; the match to TRBD2 covers 11 bases. There are 16 residues in the CDR3. Looked up from germline, CDR1 is SGHRS and CDR2 is YFSETQ. After removal of 1 base from V and 6 bases from J, the junction contained 9 bases not matched to a gene. CDR3 amino acids: CASSLSVGLAGGEQYF. DNA of the CDR3: TGCGCCAGCAGCTTGTCAGTAGGCCTAGCGGGAGGCGAGCAGTACTTC.

As concerns this clone: A read error is likely here: a far larger clone is one base away. This same CDR3 is encoded by further DNA sequences in the sample. The genes are TRBV27 and TRBJ2-1; D unclear. Germline loops: CDR1 MNHEY, CDR2 SMNVEV (reference sequence). The CDR3 extends over 11 amino acids. CDR3 in DNA: TGCGCCAGCAGTAATTACAATGAGCAGTTCTTC. Amino acid sequence: CASSNYNEQFF.

As concerns this clone: This sequence is one base from a far larger clone and is likely a read error. This specimen includes other DNA sequences encoding the same CDR3. This chain joins TRBV6-5 and TRBJ2-5, with D possibly being TRBD2 (5 bases). The CDR3 totals 15 residues. Trimming shortened V by 6 bases and J by 4 bases, and 18 bases separated the two germline ends. Germline V gene data show CDR1 as MNHEY and CDR2 as SVGAGI. For the CDR3, the DNA is TGTGCCAGCAGGCAGTTGACGGGGAGTGGAGAGACCCAGTACTTC. The encoded protein is CASRQLTGSGETQYF.

To note about this clone: This same CDR3 is encoded by further DNA sequences in the sample. The chain has TRBV29-1 and TRBJ2-4; D is ambiguous. Trimming cost V 6 bases and J 6 bases, with 12 bases left between them. From germline, CDR1 is SQVTM and CDR2 ANQGSEA. The CDR3 contains 12 residues. The chain's CDR3 is CSVLAAGNIQYF. The CDR3 region has the DNA TGCAGCGTGCTTGCGGCAGGAAACATTCAGTACTTC.

With regard to this clone: A read error may explain this, as a much larger clone is one base away. Here the CDR3 DNA reads TGTGCCAGCAGCCATGAGCGGGGGGCCTACGAGCAGTACTTC. The encoded protein is CASSHERGAYEQYF. The chain carries TRBV19 and TRBJ2-7; 9 bases map to TRBD2. CDR3 length: 14 residues. Germline CDR1 is LNHDA and CDR2 is SQIVND (reference sequence). The ends lost 9 bases at V and 2 bases at J; junction bases unmatched: 8.

This clone was counted many times. The chain is built from TRBV28 and TRBJ2-1, with D unresolved. CDR3 size: 12 residues. Trimming removed 5 bases from V and 7 bases from J, with 9 bases in between. CDR1 MDHEN and CDR2 SYDVKM come from the germline V gene. The chain's CDR3 is CASSEQANEQFF. CDR3 in DNA: TGTGCCAGCAGTGAACAAGCGAATGAGCAGTTCTTC. Complete variable domain (other parts from reference TRBV28 and TRBJ2-1): DVKVTQSSRYLVKRTGEKVFLECVQDMDHENMFWYRQDPGLGLRLIYFSYDVKMKEKGDIPEGYSVSREKKERFSLILESASTNQTSMYLCASSEQANEQFFGPGTRLTVL.

With respect to this clone: It differs at one base from a far larger clone, so likely a read error. The chain employs TRBV7-3 and TRBJ2-1, with a weak D call TRBD1 (6 bases). CDR3 length: 14 amino acids. Germline CDR1 SGHTA, CDR2 FQGTGA. The CDR3 spells CAGSPGHRDNEQFF. The CDR3 DNA reads as TGTGCCGGCAGCCCGGGACACCGAGACAATGAGCAGTTCTTC.

This clone was seen once. The rearrangement uses TRBV11-2 and TRBJ2-5; D may be TRBD2 (6 bases). The CDR3 runs 15 residues. Germline loops: CDR1 SGHAT, CDR2 FQNNGV. CDR3 sequence (DNA): TGTGTTTGCATGAGGGAGTTGGCGGGGCAAGAGACCCAGTACTTC. Translated: CVCMRELAGQETQYF.

The chain links TRBV7-8 to TRBJ2-7, with 9 bases that match TRBD1. This CDR3 region has 16 residues. The V segment lost 5 bases and the J segment 0 bases; nucleotides outside the gene matches: 8. Per the germline V gene, CDR1 is SGHVS and CDR2 is FQNEAQ. The chain's CDR3 is CASSPPGQGISYEQYF. The CDR3 DNA reads TGTGCCAGCAGCCCACCGGGACAGGGAATCTCCTACGAGCAGTACTTC.

By sample fraction, this clone is medium-sized (0.01 to 0.1%). This sequence joins TRBV4-2 and TRBJ2-2; no reliable D call. The germline V and J ends were trimmed by 8 bases and 1 base, with 14 bases remaining between them. CDR3 size: 15 residues. CDR1 and CDR2 (germline): LGHNA, YNFKEQ. The CDR3 region is CASALRIGNTGELFF. CDR3 DNA: TGTGCCAGCGCCTTGAGAATTGGGAACACCGGGGAGCTGTTTTTT.

The chain carries TRBV7-3 and TRBJ2-1, with 8 bases identical to TRBD2. The CDR3 length is 18 residues. The J segment lost 6 bases and the V segment lost 2 bases, leaving 15 bases of the junction unmatched. Germline V gene lookup returns CDR1 SGHTA and CDR2 FQGTGA. The CDR3 reads CASSLVLVAGRGVNEQFF. CDR3 nucleotides: TGTGCCAGCAGCTTAGTTTTAGTAGCGGGGAGGGGTGTCAATGAGCAGTTCTTC.

This clone was seen at least ten times. V usage is TRBV28 and J usage is TRBJ2-1, with 15 bases identical to TRBD2. The ends lost 6 bases at V and 9 bases at J; junction bases unmatched: 6. CDR3 length: 15 amino acids. Germline V CDR1 and CDR2: MDHEN, SYDVKM. CDR3 loop: CASRRTSGRGIEQFF. CDR3 bases: TGTGCCAGCAGGCGGACTAGCGGGAGGGGCATTGAGCAGTTCTTC.

This clone was observed many times. V is TRBV7-3 and J is TRBJ1-5; D possibly corresponds to TRBD1 (6 bases). Germline V gene lookup returns CDR1 SGHTA and CDR2 FQGTGA. The CDR3 has 15 residues. The V and J ends lost 2 bases and 5 bases respectively, with 13 bases between them. The DNA of the CDR3 is TGTGCCAGCAGCTTATCGGGGGCCGGGGATCAGCCCCAGCATTTT. This codes for CASSLSGAGDQPQHF.

Here the CDR3 reads CASSLPGLGPTQYF. The CDR3 DNA sequence: TGTGCCAGCAGCTTACCGGGACTAGGGCCTACGCAGTATTTT. The rearrangement links TRBV7-6 to TRBJ2-3; 8 nucleotides match TRBD2. Unmatched junction bases numbered 6, after V lost 2 bases and J lost 8 bases. The CDR3 spans 14 residues. Germline V CDR1 and CDR2: SGHVS, FNYEAQ.

Of note for this clone: It differs at one base from a far larger clone, so likely a read error. The genes are TRBV29-1 and TRBJ2-3; 7 bases match TRBD2. The CDR3 length is 14 residues. V lost 3 bases and J lost 3; bases outside the gene matches: 6. CDR1 and CDR2 from the germline V gene are SQVTM and ANQGSEA. The CDR3 bases are TGCAGCGTTGAGGGGGGGGTTAGGACAGATACGCAGTATTTT. Protein product: CSVEGGVRTDTQYF.

The V gene is TRBV7-2, the J gene TRBJ2-3, with TRBD2 matching 11 bases. CDR3 size: 16 residues. CDR1 and CDR2 (germline): SGHTA, FQGNSA. Unmatched junction bases numbered 8, after V lost 7 bases and J lost 2 bases. The CDR3 protein is CASTDLAGGLTDTQYF. CDR3 sequence (DNA): TGTGCCAGCACCGACCTAGCGGGGGGCCTCACAGATACGCAGTATTTT.

The chain recombines TRBV29-1 with TRBJ1-2; the D is unclear. The germline V gene encodes CDR1 SQVTM and CDR2 ANQGSEA. The CDR3 spans 13 residues. CDR3 in DNA: TGCAGTGCTAGTTCTCAGCAGGACTATGGCTACACCTTC. Translating it yields CSASSQQDYGYTF.

In its sample, this clone was seen a few times. The chain employs TRBV7-3 and TRBJ2-1; D is perhaps TRBD2 (6 bases). The V gene lost 11 bases and the J gene lost 8 bases, with 25 bases spanning the gap. The germline V gene has CDR1 SGHTA and CDR2 FQGTGA. The CDR3 spans 15 residues. The CDR3 is CAWSRPGLQGDEQFF. Here the CDR3 DNA reads TGTGCCTGGAGCCGCCCGGGACTCCAAGGGGATGAGCAGTTCTTC. The full variable domain, rest sourced from reference TRBV7-3 and TRBJ2-1, is GAGVSQTPSNKVTEKGKYVELRCDPISGHTALYWYRQSLGQGPEFLIYFQGTGAADDSGLPNDRFFAVRPEGSVSTLKIQRTERGDSAVYLCAWSRPGLQGDEQFFGPGTRLTVL.

The chain has TRBV25-1 and TRBJ2-5; TRBD2 agrees at 9 bases. This CDR3 comprises 16 residues. CDR1 and CDR2 (germline): MGHDK, SYGVNS. The junction had 13 bases not matched to a gene; V was cut back by 4 bases and J by 7 bases. The CDR3 is CASSGIAGALSRTQYF. Here the CDR3 DNA reads TGTGCCAGCAGTGGGATAGCGGGGGCCCTCTCTAGGACCCAGTACTTC.

This clone is labeled as medium-sized (0.01 to 0.1%). Other nucleotide sequences in the sample specify the same CDR3. The chain has TRBV7-3 and TRBJ2-3, with TRBD2 as a possible D gene (5 bases). V gave up 4 bases and J gave up 2 bases, with 7 bases separating them. This CDR3 is 13 amino acids long. Germline CDR1 is SGHTA and CDR2 is FQGTGA. The CDR3 nucleotides read TGTGCCAGCAGCTCTCTAGCCACAGATACGCAGTATTTT. Translating it yields CASSSLATDTQYF.